This entry describes one TCR beta chain. Only in-frame clones appear in the TCRdb table, and some are missing; sequencing was by immunoSEQ multiplex PCR. The repertoire includes some 660,000 clones, 80% to 90% of them detected once, and approximately 0.0097% sits in the top ten. The length of the CDR3 is 15 residues. Germline lookup yields CDR1 LNHDA and CDR2 SQIVND (reference sequence). Trimming left V 5 bases short and J 7 bases short, with 15 bases between. The sample comes from a study of shared T cell receptors in the human thymus. The data were also submitted as part of a second study, on human thymus T cells.

Sequenced: thymocytes. This receptor was obtained from a boy under three years old with a congenital heart defect. The genes are TRBV19 and TRBJ1-6; perhaps TRBD1 as D (5 bases). The CDR3 DNA sequence: TGTGCCAGTAGTTCGGGGGTACGACGAAATTCACCCCTCCACTTT. It encodes CASSSGVRRNSPLHF. Supplemented by reference TRBV19 and TRBJ1-6, the full variable domain reads DGGITQSPKYLFRKEGQNVTLSCEQNLNHDAMYWYRQDPGQGLRLIYYSQIVNDFQKGDIAEGYSVSREKKESFPLTVTSAQKNPTAFYLCASSSGVRRNSPLHFGNGTRLTVT.